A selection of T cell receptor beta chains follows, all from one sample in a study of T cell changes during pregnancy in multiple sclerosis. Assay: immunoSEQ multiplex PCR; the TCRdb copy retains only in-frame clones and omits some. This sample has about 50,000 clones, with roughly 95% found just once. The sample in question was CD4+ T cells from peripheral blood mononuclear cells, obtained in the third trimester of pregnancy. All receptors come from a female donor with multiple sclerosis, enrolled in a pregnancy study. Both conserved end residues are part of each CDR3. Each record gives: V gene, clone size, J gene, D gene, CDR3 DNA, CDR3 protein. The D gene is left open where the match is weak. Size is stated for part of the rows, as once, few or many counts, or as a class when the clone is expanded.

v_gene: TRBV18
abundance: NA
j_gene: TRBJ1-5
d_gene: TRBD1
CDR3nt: TGTGCCAGCTCAACCGGGACAGGGCACAATCAGCCCCAGCATTTT
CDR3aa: CASSTGTGHNQPQHF

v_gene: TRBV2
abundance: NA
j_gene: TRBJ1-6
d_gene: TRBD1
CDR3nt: TGTGCCAGCGGCCGGGACAGGGGGGCTCCCCTCCACTTT
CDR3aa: CASGRDRGAPLHF

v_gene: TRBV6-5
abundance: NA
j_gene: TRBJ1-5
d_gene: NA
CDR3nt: TGTGCCAGCAAACAGGCTATGCGGTCGTGGCCCCAGCATTTT
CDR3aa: CASKQAMRSWPQHF

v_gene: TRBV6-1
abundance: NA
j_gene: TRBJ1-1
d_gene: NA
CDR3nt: TGTGCCAGCAGTGAACAGGGGAGGAACACTGAAGCTTTCTTT
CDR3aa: CASSEQGRNTEAFF

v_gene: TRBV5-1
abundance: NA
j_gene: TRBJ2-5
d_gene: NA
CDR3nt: TGCGCCAGCAGCTCGGGGAAAGAGACCCAGTACTTC
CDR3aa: CASSSGKETQYF

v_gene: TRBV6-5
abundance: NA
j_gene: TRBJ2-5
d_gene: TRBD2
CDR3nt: TGTGCCAGCAGTTACCCGAGGACGGGGGGGAAAGAGACCCAGTACTTC
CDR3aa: CASSYPRTGGKETQYF

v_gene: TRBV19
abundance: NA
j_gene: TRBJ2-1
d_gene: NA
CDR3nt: TGTGCCAGTAGTCGGTCCGCTCCAGGGTATGAGCAGTTCTTC
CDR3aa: CASSRSAPGYEQFF

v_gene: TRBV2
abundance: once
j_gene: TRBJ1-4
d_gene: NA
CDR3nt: TGTGCCAGCACCGTGACAGCAATCAATGAAAAACTGTTTTTT
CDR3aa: CASTVTAINEKLFF

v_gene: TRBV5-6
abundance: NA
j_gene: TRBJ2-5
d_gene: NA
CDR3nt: TGTGCCAGCAGCTTGGCTGGGGGCAAAGAGACCCAGTACTTC
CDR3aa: CASSLAGGKETQYF

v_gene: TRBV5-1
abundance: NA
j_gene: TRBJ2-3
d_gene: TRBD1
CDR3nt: TGCGCCAGCAGCTTGATAACAGGGGCCGCCCTAGATACGCAGTATTTT
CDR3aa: CASSLITGAALDTQYF

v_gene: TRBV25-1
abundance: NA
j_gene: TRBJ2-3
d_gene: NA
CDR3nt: TGTGCCAGCAATAGCGGCACAGATACGCAGTATTTT
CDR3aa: CASNSGTDTQYF

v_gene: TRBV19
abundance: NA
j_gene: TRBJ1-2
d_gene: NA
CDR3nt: TGTGCCAGTAGTATAGACAGGGTCCGTGGCTACACCTTC
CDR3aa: CASSIDRVRGYTF

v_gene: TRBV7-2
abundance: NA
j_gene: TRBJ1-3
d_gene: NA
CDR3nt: TGTGCCAGCAGCTCGGCGGGGGATCGTAGGAACACCATATATTTT
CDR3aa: CASSSAGDRRNTIYF

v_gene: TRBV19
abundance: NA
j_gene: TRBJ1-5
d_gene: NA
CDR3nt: TGTGCCAGTAGTCTCAGGGGTGGCAATCAGCCCCAGCATTTT
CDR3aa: CASSLRGGNQPQHF

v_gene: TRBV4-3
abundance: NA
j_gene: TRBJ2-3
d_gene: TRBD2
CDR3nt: TGCGCCAGCAGCCAAGATCACCTAGCGGGGGGATACACAGATACGCAGTATTTT
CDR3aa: CASSQDHLAGGYTDTQYF

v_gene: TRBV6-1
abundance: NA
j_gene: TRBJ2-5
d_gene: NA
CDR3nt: TGTGCCAGCAGTGAGGGTAGGGGGGGGCGAGAGACCCAGTACTTC
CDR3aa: CASSEGRGGRETQYF

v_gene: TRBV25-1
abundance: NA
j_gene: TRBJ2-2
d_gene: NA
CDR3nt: TGTGCCAGCACCCCCAGGGGCGTAGGCACCGGGGAGCTGTTTTTT
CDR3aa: CASTPRGVGTGELFF

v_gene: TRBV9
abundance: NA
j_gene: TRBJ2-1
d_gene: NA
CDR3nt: TGTGCCAGCGGAAAAACGGGGAAGGGCGGTAGCGAGCAGTTCTTC
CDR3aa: CASGKTGKGGSEQFF

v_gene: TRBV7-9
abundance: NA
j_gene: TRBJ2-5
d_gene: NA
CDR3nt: TGTGCCAGCAGCCCCTTACGGGAGAAGGAGGAGACCCAGTACTTC
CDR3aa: CASSPLREKEETQYF

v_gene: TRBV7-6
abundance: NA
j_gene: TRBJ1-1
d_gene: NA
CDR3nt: TGTGCCAGCAGCTCCCCGACAGTGGGTGAAGCTTTCTTT
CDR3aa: CASSSPTVGEAFF

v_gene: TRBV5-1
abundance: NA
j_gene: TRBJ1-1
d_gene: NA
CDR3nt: TGCGCCAGCAGCTTGGCTGGAGGCGACACTGAAGCTTTCTTT
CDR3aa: CASSLAGGDTEAFF

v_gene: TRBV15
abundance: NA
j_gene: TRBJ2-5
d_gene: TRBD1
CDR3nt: TGTGCCACCAGCACCCGGACAGGGGTCGAGACCCAGTACTTC
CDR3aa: CATSTRTGVETQYF

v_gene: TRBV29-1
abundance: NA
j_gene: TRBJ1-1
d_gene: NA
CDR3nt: TGCAGCTCCCTCGGGGTCCCGACTGAAGCTTTCTTT
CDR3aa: CSSLGVPTEAFF

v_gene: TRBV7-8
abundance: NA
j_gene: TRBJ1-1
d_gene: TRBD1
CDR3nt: TGTGCCAGCAGCCCCCGGGACAGGGATTATACTGAAGCTTTCTTT
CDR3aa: CASSPRDRDYTEAFF

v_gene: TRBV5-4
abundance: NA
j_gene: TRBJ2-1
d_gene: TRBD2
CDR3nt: TGTGCCAGCAGCCGGACTAGTTCCAATGAGCAGTTCTTC
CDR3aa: CASSRTSSNEQFF